This entry lists 15 T cell receptor beta chains sequenced from one sample in a study of control samples from healthy donors and cancer patients. The method was immunoSEQ multiplex PCR; TCRdb's version includes in-frame clones alone and lacks a portion of them. The sample carries 70,000 to 100,000 clones, roughly 91% recorded once. Specimen: blood. These receptors originate from a man between 45 and 60 years old in good health.

The genes are TRBV5-6 and TRBJ1-1; maybe TRBD1 (5 bases). Germline V CDR1 and CDR2: SGHDT, YYEEEE. V lost 0 bases, J lost 7 bases, and 10 bases lay in between. The CDR3 covers 13 residues. CDR3 sequence (DNA): TGTGCCAGCAGCTTGGCGGTGGGGCTTGAAGCTTTCTTT. Translated, it gives CASSLAVGLEAFF. Looking up the rest from reference TRBV5-6 and TRBJ1-1 gives the full variable domain: DAGVTQSPTHLIKTRGQQVTLRCSPKSGHDTVSWYQQALGQGPQFIFQYYEEEERQRGNFPDRFSGHQFPNYSSELNVNALLLGDSALYLCASSLAVGLEAFFGQGTRLTVV.

V is TRBV19 and J is TRBJ2-1; tentatively, D is TRBD1 (5 bases). The ends were cut back, 1 base at V and 6 bases at J, with 10 bases in the middle. CDR3 length: 14 residues. Germline loops: CDR1 LNHDA, CDR2 SQIVND (reference sequence). CDR3 nucleotides: TGTGCCAGTAGTATAGTAGGGGCCCTCAATGAGCAGTTCTTC. Translating it yields CASSIVGALNEQFF. Supplemented by reference TRBV19 and TRBJ2-1, the full variable domain reads DGGITQSPKYLFRKEGQNVTLSCEQNLNHDAMYWYRQDPGQGLRLIYYSQIVNDFQKGDIAEGYSVSREKKESFPLTVTSAQKNPTAFYLCASSIVGALNEQFFGPGTRLTVL.

The chain has TRBV11-2 and TRBJ1-3; D uncertain. In germline, CDR1 is SGHAT, CDR2 FQNNGV. The CDR3 spans 15 residues. V shed 5 bases and J shed 4 bases, with 15 bases lying between them. The CDR3 region has the DNA TGTGCCAGCAGCACCCGGGGTGACGGCGGAAACACCATATATTTT. As protein: CASSTRGDGGNTIYF.

This sequence joins TRBV7-9 and TRBJ1-2, with 8 bases aligning to TRBD1. V dropped 5 bases and J dropped 6; count of bases not matched to a gene: 8. This CDR3 is built from 14 residues. Germline CDR1 is SEHNR and CDR2 is FQNEAQ (reference sequence). CDR3 sequence: CASSPGSGGDGYTF. Here the CDR3 DNA reads TGTGCCAGCAGCCCCGGGTCAGGGGGCGATGGCTACACCTTC. The whole variable domain, remainder taken from reference TRBV7-9 and TRBJ1-2, is DTGVSQNPRHKITKRGQNVTFRCDPISEHNRLYWYRQTLGQGPEFLTYFQNEAQLEKSRLLSDRFSAERPKGSFSTLEIQRTEQGDSAMYLCASSPGSGGDGYTFGSGTRLTVV.

The V call is TRBV27, the J call TRBJ2-3; D unresolved. This CDR3 has 11 amino acids. Trimming removed 10 bases at V and 2 bases at J, with 7 bases between. Germline values: CDR1 MNHEY, CDR2 SMNVEV (reference sequence). The DNA of the CDR3 is TGTGCCACCCAAAACACAGATACGCAGTATTTT. Protein product: CATQNTDTQYF.

The chain joins TRBV11-3 to TRBJ1-1; no clear D. Germline V gene data show CDR1 as SGHNT and CDR2 as YENEEA. Trimming removed 3 bases from V and 1 base from J, with 6 bases in between. This CDR3 contains 13 residues. The CDR3 protein is CASSFSPNTEAFF. CDR3 in DNA: TGTGCCAGCAGCTTTTCCCCGAACACTGAAGCTTTCTTT.

The chain has TRBV2 and TRBJ1-4; D not resolved. This CDR3 region has 12 residues. V lost 6 bases, J lost 7 bases, and 9 bases lay in between. Germline CDR1 SNHLY, CDR2 FYNNEI. As DNA, the CDR3 is TGTGCCAGCAGCCCTGGCGGTGAAAAACTGTTTTTT. It yields the protein CASSPGGEKLFF.

CDR3 sequence (DNA): TGTGCCATCGGAGGGGTGACCGGGGAGCTGTTTTTT. Amino acid sequence: CAIGGVTGELFF. The chain is built from TRBV10-3 and TRBJ2-2, with a tentative D call TRBD2 (6 bases). The CDR3 runs to 12 residues. Germline V gene sequence: CDR1 ENHRY, CDR2 SYGVKD. The V and J ends lost 8 bases and 5 bases respectively, with 9 bases between them.

This chain joins TRBV14 and TRBJ2-7; tentatively, D is TRBD1 or TRBD2 (5 bases each). Between the trimmed V and J ends, which lost 1 base and 3 bases, there was a span of 13 bases. CDR1 and CDR2 (germline): SGHDN, FVKESK. This CDR3 has 15 amino acids. The CDR3 spells CASSQGPGTIYEQYF. The CDR3 DNA reads TGTGCCAGCAGCCAAGGTCCCGGGACCATCTACGAGCAGTACTTC.

The CDR3 here is CASSFGTGTGELFF. The CDR3 nucleotides read TGTGCCAGCAGCTTTGGAACCGGCACCGGGGAGCTGTTTTTT. The chain employs TRBV11-2 and TRBJ2-2; D call uncertain. Trimming pared 3 bases from V and 4 bases from J, leaving 9 bases between. The germline V gene encodes CDR1 SGHAT and CDR2 FQNNGV. CDR3 length equals 14 residues.

This clone appeared a few times. The chain carries TRBV6-5 and TRBJ2-1; D is unresolved. Germline values: CDR1 MNHEY, CDR2 SVGAGI. Trimming removed 5 bases from V and 6 bases from J, with 11 bases in between. CDR3 length equals 13 residues. CDR3 region: CASSNLGTNEQFF. In DNA form, the CDR3 reads TGTGCCAGCAGTAACCTGGGAACCAATGAGCAGTTCTTC.

The chain uses TRBV20-1 and TRBJ2-3, with D tentatively TRBD1 (5 bases). The V end was cut by 7 bases, the J end by 6 bases, with 11 bases between. Germline-derived CDR1 and CDR2 are DFQATT and SNEGSKA (reference sequence). The CDR3 is 11 amino acids. The CDR3, as DNA: TGCAGTGAAGGGGCAGGGGATACGCAGTATTTT. This sequence encodes CSEGAGDTQYF.

This rearrangement joins TRBV6-1 to TRBJ1-2; D ambiguous. The germline V gene encodes CDR1 MNHNS and CDR2 SASEGT. The V gene lost 3 bases and the J gene lost 5 bases, with 10 bases spanning the gap. The CDR3 spans 13 residues. This chain's CDR3 is CASSDGAGYGYTF. CDR3 DNA: TGTGCCAGCAGTGACGGCGCTGGGTATGGCTACACCTTC.

The V gene is TRBV11-2, the J gene TRBJ2-4; 7 positions agree with TRBD1. Looked up from germline, CDR1 is SGHAT and CDR2 is FQNNGV. The CDR3 has 13 residues. V shed 5 bases, J shed 9 bases, and the junction held 7 bases outside the gene matches. The CDR3 nucleotides read TGTGCCAGCAGCGCGTACCGGGACAGCATTCAGTACTTC. This sequence encodes CASSAYRDSIQYF.

In nucleotides, the CDR3 is TGTGCCAGCAGGGGGAACAATCAGCCCCAGCATTTT. Encoded protein: CASRGNNQPQHF. The rearrangement joins TRBV12-3 or TRBV12-4 to TRBJ1-5, with D unclear. Trimming took 6 bases from V and 3 from J, leaving 6 bases between them. The CDR3 sequence is 12 residues long.